These 29 T cell receptor beta chains were sequenced from one sample in a study of T cells after yellow fever vaccination. Each CDR3 protein is one row after TCRdb ran MiXCR on the 5' RACE reads. This sample yields some 390,000 distinct CDR3 sequences, of which under 20% are seen a single time; around 17% belongs to the top ten. Sequencing used PBMCs, obtained before the yellow fever booster vaccination. Receptors originate from a man between 18 and 29 years old who received the YFV17D yellow fever vaccine.

The rearrangement links TRBV7-2 to TRBJ2-1; the D gene is possibly TRBD2 (6 bases). The CDR3 consists of 17 residues. The V gene's germline CDR1 is SGHTA and CDR2 FQGNSA. V shed 2 bases and J shed 4 bases, with 18 bases lying between them. The DNA for the CDR3 is TGTGCCAGCAGCTTAAAGGGTGGCGGGGCTAATTACAATGAGCAGTTCTTC. Amino acids: CASSLKGGGANYNEQFF.

The CDR3 is CAISESPGQTSYEQYV. Written as DNA, the CDR3 is TGTGCCATCAGTGAGTCGCCGGGACAGACCTCCTACGAGCAGTACGTC. This sequence joins TRBV10-3 and TRBJ2-7; 7 nucleotides agree with TRBD1. The CDR3 runs 16 residues. V lost 0 bases to trimming and J lost 0 bases; unmatched junction nucleotides: 5. The germline CDR1 and CDR2 sequences are ENHRY and SYGVKD.

This clonotype was counted many times. The chain links TRBV29-1 to TRBJ2-2; TRBD2 matches 14 bases. The trim removed 3 bases at V and 6 bases at J, leaving 3 bases unmatched. The CDR3 is 15 residues long. Germline assignment: CDR1 SQVTM and CDR2 ANQGSEA. Here the CDR3 reads CSVDGLAGGSGELFF. CDR3 DNA sequence: TGCAGCGTTGACGGACTAGCGGGGGGATCCGGGGAGCTGTTTTTT.

The CDR3 bases are TGTGCCAGCAGCGAAGGACCGTACCAAGAGACCCAGTACTTC. Its protein product is CASSEGPYQETQYF. The V and J genes are TRBV7-2 and TRBJ2-5, with D uncertain. The CDR3 contains 14 residues. From germline, CDR1 is SGHTA and CDR2 FQGNSA. Trimming removed 5 bases from V and 0 bases from J, with 10 bases in between.

In its sample, this clonotype was seen a few times. The rearrangement links TRBV29-1 to TRBJ2-4; a weak D match, TRBD2 (6 bases). V was shortened by 2 bases and J by 8 bases, with 16 bases between the two germline ends. Germline CDR1 SQVTM, CDR2 ANQGSEA. The CDR3 loop spans 14 amino acids. In DNA form, the CDR3 reads TGCAGCGTTGAATCGCTCGGCAGGGAGGACATTCAGTACTTC. This sequence encodes CSVESLGREDIQYF.

This clonotype has more than one count but fewer than ten. The chain uses TRBV11-1 and TRBJ2-1; TRBD2 matches 10 bases. The V gene end was trimmed by 0 bases and the J gene end by 5 bases; junction bases not matched to a gene: 1. This CDR3 has 15 residues. CDR1 and CDR2 (germline): SGHAT, FQDESV (reference sequence). CDR3 nucleotide sequence: TGTGCCAGCAGCTTAGCCCTAGCGGGGGACAATGAGCAGTTCTTC. Protein product: CASSLALAGDNEQFF.

CDR3 sequence: CASSDTLLGYEQYF. The CDR3 region has the DNA TGTGCCAGCAGTGACACCCTCCTAGGCTACGAGCAGTACTTC. V and J are TRBV6-5 and TRBJ2-7; D call uncertain. Germline-derived CDR1 and CDR2 are MNHEY and SVGAGI. This CDR3 region has 14 residues. With 5 bases removed from V and 3 bases from J, the gap between germline ends came to 14 bases.

J is TRBJ2-1 and V is TRBV6-2 or TRBV6-3; D call uncertain. CDR1 and CDR2 (germline): MNHEY, SVGEGT. The ends were cut back, 5 bases at V and 4 bases at J, with 15 bases in the middle. CDR3 length: 15 amino acids. The DNA for the CDR3 is TGTGCCAGCAGTACCCGGCCAGGACGATACAATGAGCAGTTCTTC. Translation: CASSTRPGRYNEQFF.

This clonotype was observed a few times. The genes are TRBV20-1 and TRBJ2-1, with a possible D match to TRBD2 (5 bases). Germline assignment: CDR1 DFQATT and CDR2 SNEGSKA (reference sequence). V was trimmed by 3 bases and J by 6 bases, leaving 12 bases between them. The CDR3 is 13 amino acids. CDR3 in amino acids: CSARASSGNEQFF. The DNA for the CDR3 is TGCAGTGCTAGGGCTAGCTCGGGCAATGAGCAGTTCTTC.

V and J are TRBV2 and TRBJ2-2; D is perhaps TRBD1 or TRBD2 (6 bases each). V was clipped by 5 bases and J by 6 bases, with 16 bases between them. Germline CDR1 SNHLY, CDR2 FYNNEI. This CDR3 has 15 amino acids. CDR3 residues: CASSFGGHEAGELFF. The CDR3 bases are TGTGCCAGCAGTTTCGGGGGCCACGAGGCCGGGGAGCTGTTTTTT.

This sequence joins TRBV21-1 and TRBJ1-1; TRBD1 was called by the table and not checked on the DNA. TRBV21-1 is shown as a pseudogene. The CDR3 is 17 residues long. The CDR3 here is CASQNEGRGSLNTEAFF. CDR3 in DNA: TGTGCCAGCCAGAATGAGGGGCGCGGGTCTCTGAACACTGAAGCTTTCTTT.

V is TRBV28 and J is TRBJ1-2; TRBD1 matches 8 bases. The germline gives CDR1 MDHEN, CDR2 SYDVKM. The CDR3 loop spans 12 amino acids. V lost 4 bases and J lost 8; bases outside the gene matches: 3. The CDR3 here is CASSSPGGGYTF. The CDR3 DNA follows: TGTGCCAGCAGTTCCCCAGGGGGCGGCTACACCTTC.

There are a few counts of this clonotype. The gene calls are TRBV7-2 and TRBJ1-2; 8 bases line up with TRBD1. With V trimmed by 5 bases and J by 4 bases, 12 bases remained unmatched. CDR1 and CDR2 (germline): SGHTA, FQGNSA. CDR3 length equals 16 residues. The CDR3 nucleotides read TGTGCCAGCAGCCTGAACCTAGCGGACAGGGTCTATGGCTACACCTTC. Its protein is CASSLNLADRVYGYTF.

This clonotype occurred a few times. This CDR3 fails to terminate in the conserved phenylalanine or tryptophan, so it likely reflects a read error. Because the CDR3's place on the DNA is in doubt, the DNA is left out and the CDR3 is given as listed by TCRdb. V is TRBV27 and J is TRBJ2-4; TRBD2 was called by the table and not checked on the DNA. From germline, CDR1 is MNHEY and CDR2 SMNVEV (reference sequence). From its first to its last residue, the CDR3 has 12 amino acids. CDR3: CASSYTDLRKSV.

The chain is built from TRBV7-3 and TRBJ2-1; 8 bases map to TRBD2. The V segment lost 5 bases and the J segment 9 bases; nucleotides outside the gene matches: 9. There are 14 residues in the CDR3. Germline CDR1 reads SGHTA; CDR2 reads FQGTGA. CDR3 loop: CASSPGLASSEQFF. The CDR3 coding sequence is TGTGCCAGCAGCCCCGGACTAGCTTCGAGTGAGCAGTTCTTC.

In its sample, this clonotype was seen a few times. The chain joins TRBV12-3 or TRBV12-4 to TRBJ2-1; TRBD2 matches at 7 bases. This CDR3 has 14 amino acids. The J segment lost 6 bases and the V segment lost 7 bases, leaving 9 bases of the junction unmatched. CDR3 in amino acids: CASTSSTSTNEQFF. CDR3 nucleotide sequence: TGTGCCAGCACCTCGTCGACTAGCACCAATGAGCAGTTCTTC.

The chain uses TRBV7-6 and TRBJ2-1, with D unresolved. Germline CDR1 and CDR2: SGHVS and FNYEAQ. The CDR3 extends over 15 amino acids. V lost 1 base and J 9 bases, leaving 16 bases between the germline ends. CDR3 nucleotides: TGTGCCAGCAGCTTAGAGGGATCGGGCCGGAGTGAGCAGTTCTTC. This codes for CASSLEGSGRSEQFF.

The chain couples TRBV7-2 to TRBJ2-3; unclear D gene. Germline-derived CDR1 and CDR2 are SGHTA and FQGNSA. Trimming pared 5 bases from V and 2 bases from J, leaving 11 bases between. This CDR3 spans 14 amino acids. The CDR3 nucleotides are TGTGCCAGCAGCCCAGACGGAAACACAGATACGCAGTATTTT. Translating gives CASSPDGNTDTQYF.

This clonotype was seen a handful of times. The chain links TRBV20-1 to TRBJ2-3; 12 positions agree with TRBD2. Germline CDR1 DFQATT, CDR2 SNEGSKA (reference sequence). The CDR3 runs 19 residues. J gave up 2 bases and V 5 bases, and 17 bases lay outside the gene matches. The chain's CDR3 is CSAPKRGLAGPPTTDTQYF. The CDR3 DNA follows: TGCAGTGCTCCAAAACGAGGACTAGCGGGGCCCCCAACCACAGATACGCAGTATTTT.

The gene calls are TRBV28 and TRBJ2-1; D may match TRBD1 or TRBD2 (5 bases each). This CDR3 region has 17 residues. Trimming took 3 bases from V and 5 from J, leaving 20 bases between them. Germline V gene data show CDR1 as MDHEN and CDR2 as SYDVKM. The CDR3 sequence: CASSFHWAGSGNNEQFF. The CDR3 coding sequence is TGTGCCAGCAGTTTTCACTGGGCAGGGAGTGGGAACAATGAGCAGTTCTTC.

This clonotype was counted at least ten times. This chain connects TRBV9 to TRBJ2-3, with D tentatively TRBD2 (6 bases). CDR1 SGDLS and CDR2 YYNGEE come from the germline V gene. This CDR3 comprises 12 residues. V dropped 4 bases and J dropped 6 bases, with 9 bases sitting between them. The DNA for the CDR3 is TGTGCCAGCAGCTTAAGCGGGGATACGCAGTATTTT. Translating gives CASSLSGDTQYF.

The genes are TRBV6-6 and TRBJ2-2; 7 bases are shared with TRBD1. Germline V gene data show CDR1 as MNHNY and CDR2 as SVGAGI (reference sequence). Trimming cost V 6 bases and J 6 bases; bases outside gene matches: 4. The CDR3 sequence is 13 residues long. CDR3 region: CASSPGTAGELFF. CDR3 DNA: TGTGCCAGCAGCCCAGGGACAGCCGGGGAGCTGTTTTTT.

The table lists this clonotype with a few counts. The chain carries TRBV20-1 and TRBJ1-1; D might be TRBD1 (5 bases). The CDR3 contains 14 residues. Deletions cut 5 bases from V and 0 bases from J, with 13 bases between. Per germline, CDR1 DFQATT and CDR2 SNEGSKA (reference sequence). Written as DNA, the CDR3 is TGCAGTGCTCGTGACACAGGAGTGAACACTGAAGCTTTCTTT. It is translated as CSARDTGVNTEAFF.

This clonotype was recorded many times. The chain uses TRBV6-5 and TRBJ2-7; no clear D gene. The CDR3 has 12 amino acids. V was cut by 4 bases and J by 2 bases, with 6 bases left in between. Per the germline V gene, CDR1 is MNHEY and CDR2 is SVGAGI. CDR3 loop: CASSLSPYEQYF. Here the CDR3 DNA reads TGTGCCAGCAGTTTGTCGCCCTACGAGCAGTACTTC.

The chain joins TRBV5-1 to TRBJ2-2; D uncertain. Germline V gives CDR1 SGHRS, CDR2 YFSETQ. The CDR3 has 16 residues. Deletions cut 0 bases from V and 6 bases from J, with 15 bases between. CDR3 amino acids: CASSLGSSSPPGELFF. CDR3 sequence (DNA): TGCGCCAGCAGCTTGGGGTCCTCCAGCCCCCCCGGGGAGCTGTTTTTT.

This rearrangement joins TRBV12-3 or TRBV12-4 to TRBJ2-4; either TRBD1 or TRBD2 may fit D (5 bases each). This CDR3 contains 14 residues. V shed 2 bases and J shed 8 bases, with 13 bases lying between them. The DNA for the CDR3 is TGTGCCAGCAGTTTATACGGGACCGCGTACATTCAGTACTTC. This codes for CASSLYGTAYIQYF.

The sample holds a few counts of this clonotype. The chain recombines TRBV4-3 with TRBJ1-6; no firm D call. Trimming pared 0 bases from V and 9 bases from J, leaving 12 bases between. CDR1 and CDR2 (germline): LGHNA, YSLEER. This CDR3 contains 15 residues. The CDR3 spells CASSQDEDWGSPLHF. The DNA for the CDR3 is TGCGCCAGCAGCCAAGACGAGGACTGGGGTTCACCCCTCCACTTT.

This clonotype has only a few counts. The chain combines TRBV21-1 with TRBJ1-5; the table assigns TRBD1, which was not confirmed against the DNA. TRBV21-1 is recorded as a pseudogene. The CDR3 runs 18 residues. The CDR3 DNA is TGTGCCAGCAGCAAAGGGGGGACACTAATTTGTGTCAATCAGCCCCAGCATTTT. Translation gives CASSKGGTLICVNQPQHF.

In its sample, this clonotype was seen a few times. The V call is TRBV5-6, the J call TRBJ2-7; 8 bases align to TRBD2. CDR1 SGHDT and CDR2 YYEEEE come from the germline V gene. The CDR3 totals 16 residues. V gave up 0 bases and J gave up 1 base; unmatched junction bases: 6. In DNA, the CDR3 is TGTGCCAGCAGCTTGGCAGTAGCGGGGATTTCCTACGAGCAGTACTTC. Translation: CASSLAVAGISYEQYF.